Below, 5 T cell receptor beta chains from the same sample are listed, as sequenced in a study of PD-1 blockade in mismatch repair-deficient tumors. Assay used: immunoSEQ multiplex PCR; TCRdb lists only in-frame clones, some missing. The data show some 85,000 clones, roughly 80% seen once. The sequencing used peripheral blood, collected 44 weeks after starting pembrolizumab. All receptors derive from an adult with mismatch repair-deficient cancer.

The gene calls are TRBV19 and TRBJ1-1, with 7 bases identical to TRBD1. The V and J ends lost 4 bases and 4 bases, in that order; junction bases with no gene match: 6. Germline lookup yields CDR1 LNHDA and CDR2 SQIVND (reference sequence). The CDR3 extends over 14 amino acids. CDR3 amino acids: CASSTGGGSTEAFF. The DNA for the CDR3 is TGTGCCAGTAGTACAGGGGGGGGGAGCACTGAAGCTTTCTTT.

The sample holds a few counts of this clone. This chain links TRBV30 with TRBJ2-7; 10 bases align to TRBD2. Germline V CDR1 and CDR2: GTSNPN, SVGIG (reference sequence). The CDR3 has 15 residues. Losses at the gene ends were 1 base for V and 3 bases for J; bases not matched to a gene: 6. Here the CDR3 reads CAWSGTSGNLYEQYF. The DNA for the CDR3 is TGTGCCTGGAGTGGGACTAGCGGAAACCTCTACGAGCAGTACTTC. The whole variable domain, remainder taken from reference TRBV30 and TRBJ2-7, is SQTIHQWPATLVQPVGSPLSLECTVEGTSNPNLYWYRQAAGRGLQLLFYSVGIGQISSEVPQNLSASRPQDRQFILSSKKLLLSDSGFYLCAWSGTSGNLYEQYFGPGTRLTVT.

The chain joins TRBV29-1 to TRBJ1-1, with a possible D match to TRBD1 (5 bases). Trimming cost V 4 bases and J 10 bases, with 13 bases left between them. Looked up from germline, CDR1 is SQVTM and CDR2 is ANQGSEA. The CDR3 has 11 amino acids. CDR3 DNA: TGCAGCGTTGGGGGGTGGCTTGGAGCTTTCTTT. Translating it yields CSVGGWLGAFF.

The chain is built from TRBV28 and TRBJ1-1, with TRBD1 as a possible D gene (5 bases). The CDR3 sequence is 17 residues long. V was cut by 8 bases and J by 1 base, with 23 bases left in between. The V gene's germline CDR1 is MDHEN and CDR2 SYDVKM. CDR3 in amino acids: CASQFMLGALGNTEAFF. In nucleotides, the CDR3 is TGTGCCAGCCAGTTTATGTTAGGGGCGCTGGGGAACACTGAAGCTTTCTTT.

This sequence joins TRBV11-2 and TRBJ2-7; the match to TRBD1 covers 11 bases. Germline V gene sequence: CDR1 SGHAT, CDR2 FQNNGV. The CDR3 spans 15 residues. V dropped 5 bases and J dropped 3; count of bases not matched to a gene: 6. CDR3 loop: CASSPHGTGGYEQYF. DNA of the CDR3: TGTGCCAGCAGCCCCCACGGGACAGGGGGCTACGAGCAGTACTTC.